This TCR beta chain originates from a study of cytomegalovirus exposure and HLA in healthy donors. About the study: Prior work identified roughly 120 million unique TCR beta sequences in 190 million or so T cells. Study-wide points: Evidence from a later analysis indicated that most CMV-associated TCR beta chains looked HLA-restricted. Cytomegalovirus association was assigned to more than 150 TCR beta chains.

PCR employed 60 Vbeta and 13 Jbeta primers. Some clones are missing from TCRdb's copy, which holds only in-frame ones; the method was immunoSEQ multiplex PCR. The table records roughly 180,000 clones, around 80% of them present only once. There are 17 residues in the CDR3. Germline V gives CDR1 MGHDK, CDR2 SYGVNS. J was trimmed by 5 bases and V by 5 bases; bases with no gene match: 16. About this clone itself: Its specificity is not known.

This TCR derives from a woman in her 30s in good health and CMV-seropositive. The sample consisted of PBMCs. The gene calls are TRBV25-1 and TRBJ2-5; 8 nucleotides align to TRBD2. The chain's CDR3 is CASSPSRASTGGETQYF. The CDR3 DNA is TGTGCCAGCAGTCCTTCTAGGGCGAGCACGGGGGGGGAGACCCAGTACTTC.